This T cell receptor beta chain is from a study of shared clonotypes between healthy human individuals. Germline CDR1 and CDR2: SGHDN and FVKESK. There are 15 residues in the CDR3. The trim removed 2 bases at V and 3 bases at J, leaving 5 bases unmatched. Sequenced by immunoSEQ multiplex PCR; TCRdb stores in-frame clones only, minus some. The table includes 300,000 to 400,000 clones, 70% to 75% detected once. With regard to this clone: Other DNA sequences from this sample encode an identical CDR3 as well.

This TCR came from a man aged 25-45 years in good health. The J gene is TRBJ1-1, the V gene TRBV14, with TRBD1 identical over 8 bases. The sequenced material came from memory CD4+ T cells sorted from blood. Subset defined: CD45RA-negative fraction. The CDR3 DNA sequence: TGTGCCAGCAGCCAAAGGACAGGGAGGGACACTGAAGCTTTCTTT. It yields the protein CASSQRTGRDTEAFF.